What follows describes a single T cell receptor (beta chain). The target antigen is unknown. Primers: 60 Vbeta forward and 13 Jbeta reverse. The assay was immunoSEQ multiplex PCR, and TCRdb's table has in-frame clones only and misses some. The sample data list about 120,000 clones. The data were obtained in a study of cytomegalovirus exposure and HLA in healthy donors. General study results and limits: It was confirmed in vitro that a few of the CMV-associated chains were specific for CMV antigens. CMV serostatus was the sole immune exposure data available.

This TCR came from a woman in her thirties or forties in good health and CMV-seropositive. Sequencing used PBMCs.

In DNA, the CDR3 is TGCGCCAGCAGCTCCCACAGGGAGATAAACGTCCTGACTTTC. The encoded protein is CASSSHREINVLTF. This chain connects TRBV5-1 to TRBJ2-6, with D maybe TRBD1 (6 bases). Germline V gene lookup returns CDR1 SGHRS and CDR2 YFSETQ. The V end lost 3 bases, the J end lost 10 bases, and 14 bases lay between the germline ends. The CDR3 is made up of 14 amino acids.